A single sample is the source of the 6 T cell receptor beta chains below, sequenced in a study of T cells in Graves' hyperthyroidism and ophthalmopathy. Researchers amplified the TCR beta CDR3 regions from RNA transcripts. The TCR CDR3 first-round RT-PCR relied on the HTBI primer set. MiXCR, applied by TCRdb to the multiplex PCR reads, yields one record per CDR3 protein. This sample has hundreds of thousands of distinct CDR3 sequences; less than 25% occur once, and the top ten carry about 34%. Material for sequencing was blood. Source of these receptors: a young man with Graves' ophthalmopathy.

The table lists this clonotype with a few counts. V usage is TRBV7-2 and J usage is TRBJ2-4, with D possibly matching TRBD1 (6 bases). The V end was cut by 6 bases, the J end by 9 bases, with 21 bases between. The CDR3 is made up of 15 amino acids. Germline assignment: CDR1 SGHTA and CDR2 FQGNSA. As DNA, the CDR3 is TGTGCCAGCAGAGCTACGGACAGAGTTTCATCCATTCAGTACTTC. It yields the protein CASRATDRVSSIQYF.

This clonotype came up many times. CDR3 coding DNA: TGCGCCAGCAGACTAGCGATAAACAATGAGCAGTTCTTC. Amino acids: CASRLAINNEQFF. The chain couples TRBV5-1 to TRBJ2-1; TRBD2 matches at 7 bases. There are 13 residues in the CDR3. Germline CDR1 SGHRS, CDR2 YFSETQ. The junction had 4 bases not matched to a gene; V was cut back by 5 bases and J by 5 bases.

In nucleotides, the CDR3 is TGCGCCAGCAGCTGGTCCCTTAGCGGGATGGCCGGGGAGCTGTTTTTT. It is translated as CASSWSLSGMAGELFF. The chain recombines TRBV5-1 with TRBJ2-2, with 8 bases identical to TRBD2. Germline loops: CDR1 SGHRS, CDR2 YFSETQ. The trim removed 3 bases at V and 6 bases at J, leaving 10 bases unmatched. This CDR3 spans 16 amino acids.

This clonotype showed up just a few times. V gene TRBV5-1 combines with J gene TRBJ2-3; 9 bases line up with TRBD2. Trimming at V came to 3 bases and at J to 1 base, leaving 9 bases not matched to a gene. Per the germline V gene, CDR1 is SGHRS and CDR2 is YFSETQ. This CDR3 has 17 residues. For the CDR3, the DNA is TGCGCCAGCAGCTCCCTACTAGCGGGTGATGGCACAGATACGCAGTATTTT. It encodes CASSSLLAGDGTDTQYF.

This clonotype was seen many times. DNA for the CDR3: TGTGCCAGCAGCGGGGAGGGCTATGGCTACACCTTC. Translated, it gives CASSGEGYGYTF. The gene calls are TRBV11-2 and TRBJ1-2; D remains unclear. Trimming removed 5 bases from V and 4 bases from J, with 8 bases in between. Germline lookup yields CDR1 SGHAT and CDR2 FQNNGV. The CDR3 runs 12 residues. Supplemented by reference TRBV11-2 and TRBJ1-2, the full variable domain reads EAGVAQSPRYKIIEKRQSVAFWCNPISGHATLYWYQQILGQGPKLLIQFQNNGVVDDSQLPKDRFSAERLKGVDSTLKIQPAKLEDSAVYLCASSGEGYGYTFGSGTRLTVV.

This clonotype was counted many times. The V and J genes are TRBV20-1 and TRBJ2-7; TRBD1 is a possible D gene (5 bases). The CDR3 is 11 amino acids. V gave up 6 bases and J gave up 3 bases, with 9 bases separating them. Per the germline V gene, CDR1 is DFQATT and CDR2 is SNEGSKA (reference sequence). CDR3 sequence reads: CSAKDIYEQYF. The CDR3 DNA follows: TGCAGTGCCAAGGACATCTACGAGCAGTACTTC.